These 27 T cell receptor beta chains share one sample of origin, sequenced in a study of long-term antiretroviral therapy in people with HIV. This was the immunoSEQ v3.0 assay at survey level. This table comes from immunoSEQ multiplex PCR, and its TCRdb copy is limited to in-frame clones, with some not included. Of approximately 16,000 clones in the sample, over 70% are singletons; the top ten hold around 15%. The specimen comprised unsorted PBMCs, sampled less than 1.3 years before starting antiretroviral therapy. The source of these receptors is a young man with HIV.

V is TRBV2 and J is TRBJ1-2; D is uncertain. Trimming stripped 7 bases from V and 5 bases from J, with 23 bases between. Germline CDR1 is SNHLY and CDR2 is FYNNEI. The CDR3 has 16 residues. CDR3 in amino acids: CASILPGIALRYGYTF. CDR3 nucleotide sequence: TGTGCCAGCATCCTACCTGGCATTGCACTCCGTTATGGCTACACCTTC.

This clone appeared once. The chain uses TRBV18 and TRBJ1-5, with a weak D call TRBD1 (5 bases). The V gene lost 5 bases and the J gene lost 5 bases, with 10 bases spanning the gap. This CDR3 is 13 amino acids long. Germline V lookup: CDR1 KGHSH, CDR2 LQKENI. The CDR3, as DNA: TGTGCCAGCTCAGGGGGTAGGGATCAGCCCCAGCATTTT. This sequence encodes CASSGGRDQPQHF.

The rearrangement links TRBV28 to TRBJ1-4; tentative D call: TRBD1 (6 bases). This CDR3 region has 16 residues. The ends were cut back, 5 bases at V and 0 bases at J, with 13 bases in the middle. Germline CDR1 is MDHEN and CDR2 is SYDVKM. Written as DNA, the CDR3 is TGTGCCAGCAGTGTAACAGGGTTTGCAACTAATGAAAAACTGTTTTTT. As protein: CASSVTGFATNEKLFF.

CDR3 protein: CSVRISTGRNTGELFF. The DNA of the CDR3 is TGCAGCGTCAGAATTTCGACAGGGAGGAACACCGGGGAGCTGTTTTTT. V gene TRBV29-1 combines with J gene TRBJ2-2, with 7 bases aligning to TRBD1. J was trimmed by 1 base and V by 6 bases; bases with no gene match: 11. The CDR3 totals 16 residues. Germline-derived CDR1 and CDR2 are SQVTM and ANQGSEA.

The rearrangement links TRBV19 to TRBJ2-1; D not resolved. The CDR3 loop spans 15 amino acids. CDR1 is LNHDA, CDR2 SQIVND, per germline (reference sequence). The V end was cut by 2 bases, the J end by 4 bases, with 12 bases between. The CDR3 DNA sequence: TGTGCCAGTAGTATAACCGGATCACGGTACAATGAGCAGTTCTTC. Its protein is CASSITGSRYNEQFF. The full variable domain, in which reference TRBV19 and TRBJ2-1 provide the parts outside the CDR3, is DGGITQSPKYLFRKEGQNVTLSCEQNLNHDAMYWYRQDPGQGLRLIYYSQIVNDFQKGDIAEGYSVSREKKESFPLTVTSAQKNPTAFYLCASSITGSRYNEQFFGPGTRLTVL.

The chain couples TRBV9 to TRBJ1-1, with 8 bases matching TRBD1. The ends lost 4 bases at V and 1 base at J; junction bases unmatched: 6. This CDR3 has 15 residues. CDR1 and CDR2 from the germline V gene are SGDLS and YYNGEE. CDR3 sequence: CASSTAGGGNTEAFF. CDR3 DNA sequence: TGTGCCAGCAGCACCGCAGGGGGCGGGAACACTGAAGCTTTCTTT. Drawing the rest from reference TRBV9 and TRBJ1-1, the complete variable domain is DSGVTQTPKHLITATGQRVTLRCSPRSGDLSVYWYQQSLDQGLQFLIQYYNGEERAKGNILERFSAQQFPDLHSELNLSSLELGDSALYFCASSTAGGGNTEAFFGQGTRLTVV.

CDR3: CASSLGPGSTEAFF. DNA of the CDR3: TGTGCCAGCAGCTTAGGGCCGGGTTCCACTGAAGCTTTCTTT. V gene TRBV13 combines with J gene TRBJ1-1; D not resolved. The length of the CDR3 is 14 residues. The germline V gene encodes CDR1 PRHDT and CDR2 FYEKMQ (reference sequence). The V and J ends lost 0 bases and 4 bases respectively, with 9 bases between them.

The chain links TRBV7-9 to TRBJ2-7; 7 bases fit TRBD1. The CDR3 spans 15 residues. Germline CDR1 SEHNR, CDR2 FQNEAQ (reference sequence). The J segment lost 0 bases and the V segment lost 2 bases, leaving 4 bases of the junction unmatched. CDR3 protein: CASSLSRGFSYEQYF. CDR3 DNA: TGTGCCAGCAGCTTAAGCAGGGGGTTCTCCTACGAGCAGTACTTC.

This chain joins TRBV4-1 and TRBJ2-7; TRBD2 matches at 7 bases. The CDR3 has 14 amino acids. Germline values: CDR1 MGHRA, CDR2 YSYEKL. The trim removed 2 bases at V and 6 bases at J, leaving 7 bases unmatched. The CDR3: CASSQREGTGEQYF. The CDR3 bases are TGCGCCAGCAGCCAAAGGGAGGGGACGGGCGAGCAGTACTTC.

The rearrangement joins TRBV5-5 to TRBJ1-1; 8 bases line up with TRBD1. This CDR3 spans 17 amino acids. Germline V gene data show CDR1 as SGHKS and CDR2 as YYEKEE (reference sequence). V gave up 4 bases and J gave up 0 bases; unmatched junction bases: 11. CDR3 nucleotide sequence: TGTGCCAGCAGCCTCTTCTCAGGGGGCGGGATGAACACTGAAGCTTTCTTT. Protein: CASSLFSGGGMNTEAFF.

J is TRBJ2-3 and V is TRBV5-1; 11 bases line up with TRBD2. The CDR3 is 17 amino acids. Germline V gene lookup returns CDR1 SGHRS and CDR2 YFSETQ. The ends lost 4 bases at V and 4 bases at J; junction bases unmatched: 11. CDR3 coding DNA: TGCGCCAGCAGCCGATTGTTAGCGGGAGGGCCCCCAGATACGCAGTATTTT. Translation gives CASSRLLAGGPPDTQYF.

CDR3 sequence reads: CASSIAAGGQSEQFF. In nucleotides, the CDR3 is TGTGCCAGTAGTATAGCGGCGGGAGGGCAAAGTGAGCAGTTCTTC. The V gene is TRBV19, the J gene TRBJ2-1, with 9 bases fitting TRBD2. This CDR3 is built from 15 residues. From germline, CDR1 is LNHDA and CDR2 SQIVND (reference sequence). Trimming at V came to 1 base and at J to 9 bases, leaving 7 bases not matched to a gene.

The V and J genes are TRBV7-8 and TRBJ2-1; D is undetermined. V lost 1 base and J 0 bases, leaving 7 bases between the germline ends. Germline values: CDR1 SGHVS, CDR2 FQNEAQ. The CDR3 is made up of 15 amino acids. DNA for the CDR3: TGTGCCAGCAGCTTAGGACGAGGCTCCTACAATGAGCAGTTCTTC. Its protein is CASSLGRGSYNEQFF.

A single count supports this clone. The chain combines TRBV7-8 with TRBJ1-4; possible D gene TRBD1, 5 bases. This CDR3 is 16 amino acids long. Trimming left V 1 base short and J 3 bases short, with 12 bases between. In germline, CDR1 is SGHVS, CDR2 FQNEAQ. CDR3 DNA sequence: TGTGCCAGCAGCTTAGGTCCGCAGGGAGCTAATGAAAAACTGTTTTTT. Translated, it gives CASSLGPQGANEKLFF.

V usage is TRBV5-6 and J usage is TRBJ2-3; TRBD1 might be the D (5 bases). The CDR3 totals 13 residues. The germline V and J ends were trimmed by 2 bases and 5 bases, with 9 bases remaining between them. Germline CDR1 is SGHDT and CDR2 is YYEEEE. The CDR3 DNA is TGTGCCAGCAGCTTCAGGGCAGGAGATACGCAGTATTTT. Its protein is CASSFRAGDTQYF.

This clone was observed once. The CDR3 coding sequence is TGTGCCAGCAGCTTTGAGGGGGCTAGCACAGATACGCAGTATTTT. Its protein is CASSFEGASTDTQYF. The chain links TRBV5-4 to TRBJ2-3; TRBD1 matches 7 bases. The CDR3 length is 15 residues. After removal of 2 bases from V and 0 bases from J, the junction contained 3 bases not matched to a gene. Germline lookup yields CDR1 SGHNT and CDR2 YYREEE (reference sequence). Full variable domain (missing parts from reference TRBV5-4 and TRBJ2-3): ETGVTQSPTHLIKTRGQQVTLRCSSQSGHNTVSWYQQALGQGPQFIFQYYREEENGRGNFPPRFSGLQFPNYSSELNVNALELDDSALYLCASSFEGASTDTQYFGPGTRLTVL.

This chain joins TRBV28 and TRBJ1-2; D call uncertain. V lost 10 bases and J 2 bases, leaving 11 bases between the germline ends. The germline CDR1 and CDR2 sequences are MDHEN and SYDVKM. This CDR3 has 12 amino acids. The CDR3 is CATHPNNYGYTF. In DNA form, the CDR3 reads TGTGCCACCCATCCCAACAACTATGGCTACACCTTC.

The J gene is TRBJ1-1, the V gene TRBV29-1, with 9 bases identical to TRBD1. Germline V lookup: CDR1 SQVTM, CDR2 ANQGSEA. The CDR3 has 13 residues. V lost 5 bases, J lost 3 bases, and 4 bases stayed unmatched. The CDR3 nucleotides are TGCAGCGTTCGCCGGGACAGGGACACTGAAGCTTTCTTT. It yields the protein CSVRRDRDTEAFF.

DNA for the CDR3: TGTGCCAGCAGTGACGGGGGCCCTACAAGCTCCTACAATGAGCAGTTCTTC. Translation: CASSDGGPTSSYNEQFF. The chain is built from TRBV6-4 and TRBJ2-1; the D gene is possibly TRBD1 (6 bases). From germline, CDR1 is MRHNA and CDR2 SNTAGT. V was clipped by 2 bases and J by 0 bases, with 14 bases between them. This CDR3 contains 17 residues.

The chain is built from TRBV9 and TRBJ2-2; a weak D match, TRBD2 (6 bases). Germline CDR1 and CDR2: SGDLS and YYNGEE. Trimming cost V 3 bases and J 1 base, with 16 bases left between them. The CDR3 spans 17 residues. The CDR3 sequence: CASSAAGEAKNTGELFF. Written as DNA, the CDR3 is TGTGCCAGCAGCGCCGCCGGGGAGGCTAAGAACACCGGGGAGCTGTTTTTT.

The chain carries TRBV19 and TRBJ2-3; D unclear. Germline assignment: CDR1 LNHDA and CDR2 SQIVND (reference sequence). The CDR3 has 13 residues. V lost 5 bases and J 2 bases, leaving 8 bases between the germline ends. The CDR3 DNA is TGTGCCAGTAGTTCCATCCCCACAGATACGCAGTATTTT. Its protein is CASSSIPTDTQYF.

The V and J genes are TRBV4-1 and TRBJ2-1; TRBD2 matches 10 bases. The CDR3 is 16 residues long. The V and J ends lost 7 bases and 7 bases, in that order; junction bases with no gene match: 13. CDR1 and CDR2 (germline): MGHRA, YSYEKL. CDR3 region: CASTLIGLAGENEQFF. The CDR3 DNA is TGCGCCAGCACACTCATCGGGCTAGCGGGGGAAAATGAGCAGTTCTTC.

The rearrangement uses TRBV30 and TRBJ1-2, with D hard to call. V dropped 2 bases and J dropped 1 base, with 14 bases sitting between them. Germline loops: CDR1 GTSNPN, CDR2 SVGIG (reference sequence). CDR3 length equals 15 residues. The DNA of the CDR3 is TGTGCCTGGAGTTTCGCGGTTGCGGATAACTATGGCTACACCTTC. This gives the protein CAWSFAVADNYGYTF.

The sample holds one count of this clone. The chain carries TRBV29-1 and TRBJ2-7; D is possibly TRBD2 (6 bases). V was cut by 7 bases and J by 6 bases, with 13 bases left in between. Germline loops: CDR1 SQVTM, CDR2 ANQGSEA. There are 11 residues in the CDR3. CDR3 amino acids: CSAEAGFEQYF. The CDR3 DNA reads TGCAGCGCCGAGGCGGGGTTCGAGCAGTACTTC.

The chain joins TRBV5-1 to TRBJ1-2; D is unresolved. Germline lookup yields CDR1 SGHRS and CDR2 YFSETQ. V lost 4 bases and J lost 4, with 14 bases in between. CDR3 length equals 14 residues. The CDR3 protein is CASSPDSGRYGYTF. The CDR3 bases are TGCGCCAGCAGCCCAGACTCAGGCCGCTATGGCTACACCTTC.

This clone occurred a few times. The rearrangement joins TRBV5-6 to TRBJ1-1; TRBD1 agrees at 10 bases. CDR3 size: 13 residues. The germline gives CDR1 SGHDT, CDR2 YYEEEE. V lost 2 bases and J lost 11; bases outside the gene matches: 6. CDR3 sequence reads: CASSFDRGPVAFF. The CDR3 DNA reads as TGTGCCAGCAGCTTCGACAGGGGGCCGGTTGCTTTCTTT.

CDR3 bases: TGTGCCAGCAGTACCGGACAGGTCCACATTGAAGCTTTCTTT. Its protein product is CASSTGQVHIEAFF. This sequence joins TRBV28 and TRBJ1-1; 7 bases are a match to TRBD1. The CDR3 contains 14 residues. CDR1 and CDR2 from the germline V gene are MDHEN and SYDVKM. Trimming removed 5 bases from V and 7 bases from J; junction bases left unmatched: 10. Full variable domain (remainder filled in from reference TRBV28 and TRBJ1-1): DVKVTQSSRYLVKRTGEKVFLECVQDMDHENMFWYRQDPGLGLRLIYFSYDVKMKEKGDIPEGYSVSREKKERFSLILESASTNQTSMYLCASSTGQVHIEAFFGQGTRLTVV.